The 4 T cell receptor beta chains below were found in one sample sequenced in a study of T cells in Graves' hyperthyroidism and ophthalmopathy. Regions amplified from RNA transcripts were the TCR beta CDR3 regions. HTBI primers were used for first-round RT-PCR of the TCR CDR3. MiXCR, applied by TCRdb to the multiplex PCR reads, yields one record per CDR3 protein. The sample records about 280,000 distinct CDR3 sequences, around 25% being singletons. The material sequenced was blood. All receptors derive from a man aged 40-49 years with Graves' hyperthyroidism that later progressed to Graves' ophthalmopathy.

This clonotype was observed at least ten times. This chain connects TRBV28 to TRBJ2-4, with no clear D. Trimming pared 3 bases from V and 0 bases from J, leaving 6 bases between. The CDR3 runs 14 residues. CDR1 is MDHEN, CDR2 SYDVKM, per germline. CDR3 region: CASSFNPAKNIQYF. CDR3 in DNA: TGTGCCAGCAGTTTTAATCCAGCCAAAAACATTCAGTACTTC.

This clonotype was detected ten times or more. This sequence joins TRBV9 and TRBJ2-2; unclear D gene. The CDR3 length is 14 residues. V was pared by 6 bases and J by 6 bases, with 15 bases between. CDR1 SGDLS and CDR2 YYNGEE come from the germline V gene. The CDR3 region is CASMRFLDSGELFF. The CDR3 nucleotides read TGTGCCAGCATGCGATTCCTAGATTCCGGGGAGCTGTTTTTT.

The V call is TRBV19, the J call TRBJ2-5; perhaps TRBD1 as D (6 bases). Trimming cost V 6 bases and J 2 bases, with 10 bases left between them. Germline CDR1 and CDR2: LNHDA and SQIVND (reference sequence). The CDR3 has 13 residues. The CDR3 DNA is TGTGCCAGTAGCAACGACAGGCAAGAGACCCAGTACTTC. The encoded protein is CASSNDRQETQYF.

The sample holds many counts of this clonotype. The V and J genes are TRBV29-1 and TRBJ1-1, with 7 bases identical to TRBD1. The CDR3 extends over 12 amino acids. Trimming at V came to 5 bases and at J to 6 bases, leaving 6 bases not matched to a gene. Germline V gene data show CDR1 as SQVTM and CDR2 as ANQGSEA. The DNA of the CDR3 is TGCAGCGTTTTCAGACAGGGAGCTGAAGCTTTCTTT. Translating gives CSVFRQGAEAFF. The full variable domain, rest sourced from reference TRBV29-1 and TRBJ1-1, is SAVISQKPSRDICQRGTSLTIQCQVDSQVTMMFWYRQQPGQSLTLIATANQGSEATYESGFVIDKFPISRPNLTFSTLTVSNMSPEDSSIYLCSVFRQGAEAFFGQGTRLTVV.